These 4 T cell receptor beta chains originate from one sample sequenced in a study of T cells in tumors after PD-1 blockade. Method: immunoSEQ multiplex PCR; TCRdb's copy keeps in-frame clones and lacks some. There are 9,000 to 15,000 clones in the sample; roughly 69% occur only once, and roughly 16% lies in the top ten. The sample here was tumor tissue, taken before anti-PD-1 treatment. Receptors were obtained from a human donor with basal cell carcinoma.

V usage is TRBV6-2 or TRBV6-3 and J usage is TRBJ1-5; no reliable D call. Trimming stripped 6 bases from V and 6 bases from J, with 21 bases between. Germline V CDR1 and CDR2: MNHEY, SVGEGT. This CDR3 is built from 16 residues. The CDR3 DNA is TGTGCCAGCAGCACAACCGCTGCCGCCAGTGGTCAGCCCCAGCATTTT. This sequence encodes CASSTTAAASGQPQHF.

This chain joins TRBV6-5 and TRBJ2-3; TRBD2 aligns across 7 bases. V gave up 4 bases and J gave up 0 bases; unmatched junction bases: 4. This CDR3 has 15 amino acids. The germline V gene encodes CDR1 MNHEY and CDR2 SVGAGI. As DNA, the CDR3 is TGTGCCAGCAGTTTACAAGCGGGGAGCACAGATACGCAGTATTTT. This sequence encodes CASSLQAGSTDTQYF.

This clone was recorded a few times. The DNA for the CDR3 is TGTGCCAGCAGCCAAGAGTCTTGGGACAGAAGAACTGAAGCTTTCTTT. Residues: CASSQESWDRRTEAFF. This rearrangement joins TRBV14 to TRBJ1-1, with 7 bases matching TRBD1. The CDR3 is 16 residues long. CDR1 SGHDN and CDR2 FVKESK come from the germline V gene. V lost 0 bases to trimming and J lost 5 bases; unmatched junction nucleotides: 9.

The V gene is TRBV6-6, the J gene TRBJ2-1; 13 bases are shared with TRBD2. V dropped 0 bases and J dropped 6; count of bases not matched to a gene: 2. This CDR3 has 16 amino acids. CDR1 is MNHNY and CDR2 is SVGAGI in the germline V gene (reference sequence). CDR3 DNA sequence: TGTGCCAGCAGTTACTCTGGACTAGCGGGAGTCAATGAGCAGTTCTTC. Protein sequence: CASSYSGLAGVNEQFF.